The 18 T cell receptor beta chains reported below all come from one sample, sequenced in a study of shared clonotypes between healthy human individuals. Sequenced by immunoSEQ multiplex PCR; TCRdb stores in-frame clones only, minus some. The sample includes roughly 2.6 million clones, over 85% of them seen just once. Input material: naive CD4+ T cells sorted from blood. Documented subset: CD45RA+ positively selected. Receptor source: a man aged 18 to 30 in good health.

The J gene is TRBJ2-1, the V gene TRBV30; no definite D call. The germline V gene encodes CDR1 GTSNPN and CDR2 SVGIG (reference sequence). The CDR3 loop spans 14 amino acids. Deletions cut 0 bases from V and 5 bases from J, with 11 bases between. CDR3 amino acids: CAWSVRARDNEQFF. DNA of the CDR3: TGTGCCTGGAGTGTACGTGCCCGCGACAATGAGCAGTTCTTC.

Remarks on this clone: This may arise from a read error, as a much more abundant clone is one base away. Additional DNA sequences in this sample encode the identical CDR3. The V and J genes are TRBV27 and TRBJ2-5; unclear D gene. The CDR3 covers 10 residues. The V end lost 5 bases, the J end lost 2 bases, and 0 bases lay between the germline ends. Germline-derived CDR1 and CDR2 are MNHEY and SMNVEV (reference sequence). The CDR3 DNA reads TGTGCCAGCAGTCAAGAGACCCAGTACTTC. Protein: CASSQETQYF.

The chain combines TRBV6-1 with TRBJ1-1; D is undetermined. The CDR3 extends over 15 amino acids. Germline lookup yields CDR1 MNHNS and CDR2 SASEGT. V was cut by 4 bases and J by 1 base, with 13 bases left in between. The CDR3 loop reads CASSAEGEGNTEAFF. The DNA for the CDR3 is TGTGCCAGCAGTGCCGAGGGAGAAGGGAACACTGAAGCTTTCTTT.

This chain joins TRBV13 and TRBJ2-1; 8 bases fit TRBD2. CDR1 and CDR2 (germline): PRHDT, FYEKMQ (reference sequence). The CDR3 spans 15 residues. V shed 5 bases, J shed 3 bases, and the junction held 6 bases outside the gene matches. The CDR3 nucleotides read TGTGCCAGCAGCCGACGCGGGAGGTTCTACAATGAGCAGTTCTTC. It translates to CASSRRGRFYNEQFF.

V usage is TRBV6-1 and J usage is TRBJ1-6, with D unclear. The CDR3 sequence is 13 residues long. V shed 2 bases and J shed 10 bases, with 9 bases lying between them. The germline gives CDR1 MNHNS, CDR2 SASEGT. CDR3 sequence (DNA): TGTGCCAGCAGTGAATACGGCGGCTCACCCCTCCACTTT. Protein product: CASSEYGGSPLHF.

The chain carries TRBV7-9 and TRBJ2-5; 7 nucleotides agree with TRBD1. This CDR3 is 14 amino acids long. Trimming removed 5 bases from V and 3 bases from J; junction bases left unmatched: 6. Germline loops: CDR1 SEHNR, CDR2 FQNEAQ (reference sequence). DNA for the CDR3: TGTGCCAGCAGCCTCGCCGGGACAGAAGAGACCCAGTACTTC. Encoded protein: CASSLAGTEETQYF.

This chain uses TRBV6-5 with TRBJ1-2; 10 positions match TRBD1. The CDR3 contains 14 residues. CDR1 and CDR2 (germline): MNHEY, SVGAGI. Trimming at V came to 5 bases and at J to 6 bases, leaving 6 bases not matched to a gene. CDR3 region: CASSPGTGANGYTF. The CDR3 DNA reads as TGTGCCAGCAGTCCCGGGACAGGGGCCAATGGCTACACCTTC.

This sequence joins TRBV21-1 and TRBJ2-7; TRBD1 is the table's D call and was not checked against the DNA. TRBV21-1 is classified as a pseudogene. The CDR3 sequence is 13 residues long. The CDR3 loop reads CASNRQDGYEQYF. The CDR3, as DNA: TGTGCCAGCAACCGACAGGACGGCTACGAGCAGTACTTC.

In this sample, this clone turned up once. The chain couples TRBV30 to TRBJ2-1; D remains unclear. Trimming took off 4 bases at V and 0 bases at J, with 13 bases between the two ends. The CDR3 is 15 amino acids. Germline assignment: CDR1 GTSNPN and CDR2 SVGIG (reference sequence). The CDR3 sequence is CAWTPGGLSYNEQFF. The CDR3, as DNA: TGTGCCTGGACTCCAGGCGGCCTCTCCTACAATGAGCAGTTCTTC.

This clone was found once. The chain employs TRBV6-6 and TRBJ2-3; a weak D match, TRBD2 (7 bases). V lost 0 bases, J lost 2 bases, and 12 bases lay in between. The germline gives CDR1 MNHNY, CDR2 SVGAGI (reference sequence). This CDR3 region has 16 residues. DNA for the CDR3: TGTGCCAGCAGTTACTCGGGGGGGCTGCTCACAGATACGCAGTATTTT. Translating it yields CASSYSGGLLTDTQYF.

CDR3 coding DNA: TGTGCCAGTACGACAGGGGCCATCATGAACACTGAAGCTTTCTTT. The encoded protein is CASTTGAIMNTEAFF. This sequence joins TRBV5-8 and TRBJ1-1, with 8 positions matching TRBD1. V lost 8 bases, J lost 0 bases, and 9 bases stayed unmatched. The CDR3 is 15 residues long. Germline lookup yields CDR1 SGHTS and CDR2 YDEGEE.

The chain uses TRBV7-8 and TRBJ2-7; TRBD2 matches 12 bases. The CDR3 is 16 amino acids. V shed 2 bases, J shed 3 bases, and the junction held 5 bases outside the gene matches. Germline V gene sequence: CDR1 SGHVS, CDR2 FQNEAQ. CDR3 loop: CASSLPGLAGFYEQYF. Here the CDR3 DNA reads TGTGCCAGCAGCTTACCCGGACTAGCGGGGTTCTACGAGCAGTACTTC.

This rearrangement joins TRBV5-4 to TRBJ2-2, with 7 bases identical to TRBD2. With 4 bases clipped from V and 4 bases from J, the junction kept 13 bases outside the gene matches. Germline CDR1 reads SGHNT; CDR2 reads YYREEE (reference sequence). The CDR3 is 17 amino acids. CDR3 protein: CASSPRGGGSSTGELFF. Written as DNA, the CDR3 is TGTGCCAGCAGCCCTCGTGGCGGGGGATCTTCCACCGGGGAGCTGTTTTTT. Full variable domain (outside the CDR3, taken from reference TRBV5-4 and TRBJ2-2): ETGVTQSPTHLIKTRGQQVTLRCSSQSGHNTVSWYQQALGQGPQFIFQYYREEENGRGNFPPRFSGLQFPNYSSELNVNALELDDSALYLCASSPRGGGSSTGELFFGEGSRLTVL.

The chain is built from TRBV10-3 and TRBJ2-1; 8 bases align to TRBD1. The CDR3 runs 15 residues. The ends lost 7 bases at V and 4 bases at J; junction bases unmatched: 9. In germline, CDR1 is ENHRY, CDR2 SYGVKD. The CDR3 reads CAINPGTGFYNEQFF. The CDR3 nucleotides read TGTGCCATCAATCCCGGGACAGGATTTTACAATGAGCAGTTCTTC.

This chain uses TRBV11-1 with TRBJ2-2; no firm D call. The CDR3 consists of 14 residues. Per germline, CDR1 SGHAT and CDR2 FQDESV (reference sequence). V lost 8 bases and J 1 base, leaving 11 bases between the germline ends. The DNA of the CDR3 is TGTGCCAGCCGCCGGACGGTGAACACCGGGGAGCTGTTTTTT. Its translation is CASRRTVNTGELFF.

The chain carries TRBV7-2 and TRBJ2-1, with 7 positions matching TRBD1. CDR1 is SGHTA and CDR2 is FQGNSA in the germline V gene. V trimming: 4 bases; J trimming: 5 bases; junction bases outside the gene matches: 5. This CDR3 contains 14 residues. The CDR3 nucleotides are TGTGCCAGCAGCTCAACAGGGGCTCACAATGAGCAGTTCTTC. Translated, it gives CASSSTGAHNEQFF.

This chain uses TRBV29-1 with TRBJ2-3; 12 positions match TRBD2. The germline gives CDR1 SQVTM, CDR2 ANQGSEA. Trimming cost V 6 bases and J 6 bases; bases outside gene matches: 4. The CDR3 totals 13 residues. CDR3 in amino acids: CSVWTSGVDTQYF. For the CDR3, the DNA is TGCAGCGTCTGGACTAGCGGGGTGGATACGCAGTATTTT.

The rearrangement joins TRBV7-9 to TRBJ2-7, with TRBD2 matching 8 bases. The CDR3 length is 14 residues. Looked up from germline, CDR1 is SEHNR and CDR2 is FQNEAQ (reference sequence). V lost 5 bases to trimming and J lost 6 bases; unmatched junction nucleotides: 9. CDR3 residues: CASSLSGRTAEQYF. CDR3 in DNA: TGTGCCAGCAGCCTAAGCGGGAGAACGGCCGAGCAGTACTTC.